This entry lists 6 T cell receptor beta chains sequenced from one sample in a study of technical replicates of blood from several donors. The assay was immunoSEQ multiplex PCR, and TCRdb's table has in-frame clones only and misses some. The repertoire consists of around 80,000 clones, with approximately 94% occurring once and the leading ten covering about 0.37%. The sample taken for sequencing was T cells isolated from PBMCs. The receptors here all came from a human donor in good health.

The chain employs TRBV5-8 and TRBJ2-7; no definite D call. This CDR3 region has 14 residues. V lost 0 bases to trimming and J lost 4 bases, with 11 bases between them. Looked up from germline, CDR1 is SGHTS and CDR2 is YDEGEE. The CDR3 DNA follows: TGTGCCAGCAGCTTGGAGAGGTACCGTTACGAGCAGTACTTC. Protein: CASSLERYRYEQYF.

CDR3 amino acids: CASSQEAQRGGFYEQYF. CDR3 DNA: TGCGCCAGCAGCCAAGAGGCCCAGCGCGGGGGATTCTACGAGCAGTACTTC. The chain has TRBV4-3 and TRBJ2-7, with TRBD2 matching over 7 bases. Looked up from germline, CDR1 is LGHNA and CDR2 is YSLEER. CDR3 length: 17 residues. V lost 0 bases and J lost 3; bases outside the gene matches: 11.

The chain recombines TRBV7-3 with TRBJ2-3; TRBD2 agrees at 8 bases. The CDR3 length is 15 residues. CDR1 is SGHTA and CDR2 is FQGTGA in the germline V gene. The V and J ends lost 4 bases and 3 bases, in that order; junction bases with no gene match: 6. In DNA, the CDR3 is TGTGCCAGCAGCTCCCCGGGGGGGGAGACAGATACGCAGTATTTT. Its translation is CASSSPGGETDTQYF.

This clone showed up just once. The chain carries TRBV19 and TRBJ2-2, with TRBD2 identical over 10 bases. V lost 6 bases and J lost 4; bases outside the gene matches: 2. CDR3 size: 14 residues. Germline V gene data show CDR1 as LNHDA and CDR2 as SQIVND (reference sequence). CDR3 in DNA: TGTGCCAGTAGACTAGCGGGATCCACCGGGGAGCTGTTTTTT. Translating it yields CASRLAGSTGELFF. Together with reference TRBV19 and TRBJ2-2, the CDR3 gives the full variable domain: DGGITQSPKYLFRKEGQNVTLSCEQNLNHDAMYWYRQDPGQGLRLIYYSQIVNDFQKGDIAEGYSVSREKKESFPLTVTSAQKNPTAFYLCASRLAGSTGELFFGEGSRLTVL.

The J gene is TRBJ2-3, the V gene TRBV6-5; no firm D call. This CDR3 has 14 residues. Germline V CDR1 and CDR2: MNHEY, SVGAGI. The V end lost 6 bases, the J end lost 3 bases, and 13 bases lay between the germline ends. This CDR3 reads CASSSPGVTDTQYF. Written as DNA, the CDR3 is TGTGCCAGCAGCTCCCCCGGAGTGACAGATACGCAGTATTTT.

This sequence joins TRBV5-4 and TRBJ1-2; D call uncertain. This CDR3 region has 13 residues. Germline CDR1 and CDR2: SGHNT and YYREEE (reference sequence). Between the trimmed V and J ends, which lost 1 base and 7 bases, there was a span of 11 bases. DNA of the CDR3: TGTGCCAGCAGCTTGAAACGGGATTTTGGCTACACCTTC. This translates into CASSLKRDFGYTF.